This T cell receptor (beta chain) was sequenced in a study of T-cell reconstitution after alpha-beta-depleted transplantation in children. As concerns this clonotype: Antigen specificity is unknown.

Preparation of the TCRbeta library was carried out with unique molecular identifiers. From the PCR reads, TCRdb called clonotypes with MiXCR, one entry per CDR3 protein. The sample comprises fewer than 700,000 distinct CDR3 sequences, around 13% of which are singletons, and around 2% rests with the top ten. The length of the CDR3 is 17 residues. V lost 2 bases to trimming and J lost 2 bases; unmatched junction nucleotides: 11. Per germline, CDR1 MDHEN and CDR2 SYDVKM. Study outcomes and limitations: The main origin of T-cell counts and diversity one year after transplant was newly produced T cells. Recipient T cells and thymic progenitors that survived gave rise to the high TCRbeta diversity observed at day 60 in some patients. At around two months after transplant, the alpha-beta T cells were reportedly derived from several hundred expanded clones that came from non-depleted graft cells.

Here the sequenced sample was PBMCs, mostly from graft donor cells, taken 360 days after TCRalphabeta/CD19-depleted stem cell transplant. The chain is built from TRBV28 and TRBJ2-5; 7 bases align to TRBD2. The origin of this receptor is a male patient aged 5 to 17 who had a stem cell transplant for acute myeloid leukemia, so the T cells may come from the graft donor. This CDR3 reads CASSLSLAEVSQETQYF. The CDR3 DNA is TGTGCCAGCAGTTTAAGCCTAGCGGAAGTTAGTCAAGAGACCCAGTACTTC.